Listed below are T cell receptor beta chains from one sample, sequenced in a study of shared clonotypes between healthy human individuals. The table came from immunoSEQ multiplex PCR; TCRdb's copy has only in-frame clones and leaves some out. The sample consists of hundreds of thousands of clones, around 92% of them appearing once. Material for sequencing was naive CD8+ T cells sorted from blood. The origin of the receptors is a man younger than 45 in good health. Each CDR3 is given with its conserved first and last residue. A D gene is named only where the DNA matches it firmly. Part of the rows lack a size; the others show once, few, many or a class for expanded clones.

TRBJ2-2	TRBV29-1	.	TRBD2	CSTFLAGARTGELFF	TGCAGCACTTTTCTAGCGGGAGCTCGCACCGGGGAGCTGTTTTTT
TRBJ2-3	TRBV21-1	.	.	CARRLNTQYF	TGTGCCAGACGGTTGAATACGCAGTATTTT
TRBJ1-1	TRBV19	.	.	CASRPSWLQTNTEAFF	TGTGCCAGTAGGCCCAGCTGGTTGCAGACCAACACTGAAGCTTTCTTT
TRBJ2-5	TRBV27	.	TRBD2	CASSPYSGTSGQETQYF	TGTGCCAGCAGTCCCTACTCCGGGACTAGCGGGCAAGAGACCCAGTACTTC
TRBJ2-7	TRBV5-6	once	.	CASFRTAYSYEQYF	TGTGCCAGCTTTAGGACTGCCTACTCCTACGAGCAGTACTTC
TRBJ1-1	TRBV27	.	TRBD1	CASSRQGWGTEAFF	TGTGCCAGCAGCCGACAGGGCTGGGGCACTGAAGCTTTCTTT
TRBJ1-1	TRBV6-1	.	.	CASSEDRLEAEAFF	TGTGCCAGCAGTGAAGACAGGTTGGAGGCTGAAGCTTTCTTT
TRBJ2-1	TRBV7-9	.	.	CASSLNSNPKREQFF	TGTGCCAGCAGCTTAAACTCAAACCCCAAAAGAGAGCAGTTCTTC
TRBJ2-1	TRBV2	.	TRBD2	CASTWGGYNEQFF	TGTGCCAGCACTTGGGGGGGGTACAATGAGCAGTTCTTC
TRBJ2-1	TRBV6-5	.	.	CASRLQGSYNEQFF	TGTGCCAGCCGACTACAAGGCTCCTACAATGAGCAGTTCTTC
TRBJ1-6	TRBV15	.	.	CATSRTLNSPLHF	TGTGCCACCAGTCGGACACTAAATTCACCCCTCCACTTT
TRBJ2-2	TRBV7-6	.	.	CASSYLSGELFF	TGTGCCAGCAGCTATCTAAGCGGGGAGCTGTTTTTT
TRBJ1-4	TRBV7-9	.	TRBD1	CASIWQGASNEKLFF	TGTGCCAGCATTTGGCAGGGGGCGTCTAATGAAAAACTGTTTTTT
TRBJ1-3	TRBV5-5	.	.	CASSYDRNPGNTIYF	TGTGCCAGCAGCTACGACAGGAACCCTGGAAACACCATATATTTT
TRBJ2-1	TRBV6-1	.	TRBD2	CASITSGRPNEQFF	TGTGCCAGCATTACCAGCGGGAGACCCAATGAGCAGTTCTTC
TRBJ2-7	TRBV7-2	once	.	CASSPRWGTYEQYF	TGTGCCAGCAGCCCCCGATGGGGGACCTACGAGCAGTACTTC
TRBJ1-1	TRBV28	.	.	CASSLQVTMNTEAFF	TGTGCCAGCAGTTTACAGGTTACCATGAACACTGAAGCTTTCTTT
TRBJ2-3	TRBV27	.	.	CASSFMGGEDTQYF	TGTGCCAGCAGTTTCATGGGGGGCGAGGATACGCAGTATTTT
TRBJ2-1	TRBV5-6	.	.	CASSWSSAYNEQFF	TGTGCCAGCAGCTGGAGTTCGGCCTACAATGAGCAGTTCTTC
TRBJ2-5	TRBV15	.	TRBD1	CATSRDDLQGEETQYF	TGTGCCACCAGCAGAGATGACCTACAGGGGGAAGAGACCCAGTACTTC
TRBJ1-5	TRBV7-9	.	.	CASSHGQINQPQHF	TGTGCCAGCAGCCACGGACAGATCAATCAGCCCCAGCATTTT
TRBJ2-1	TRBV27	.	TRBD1	CASSFKQGVFIDEQFF	TGTGCCAGCAGTTTTAAACAGGGGGTGTTTATCGATGAGCAGTTCTTC
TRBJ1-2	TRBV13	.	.	CASSLAGRSSNGYTF	TGTGCCAGCAGCTTAGCGGGTCGATCCAGCAATGGCTACACCTTC
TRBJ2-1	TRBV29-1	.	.	CSVEDLRGGNEQFF	TGCAGCGTTGAAGATTTGAGGGGTGGGAATGAGCAGTTCTTC
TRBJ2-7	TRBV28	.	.	CASSLSRESTSYEQYF	TGTGCCAGCAGTTTATCGAGGGAGTCGACCTCCTACGAGCAGTACTTC
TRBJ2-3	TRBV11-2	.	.	CASSLVGGAISTDTQYF	TGTGCCAGCAGCTTAGTTGGAGGGGCCATTAGCACAGATACGCAGTATTTT
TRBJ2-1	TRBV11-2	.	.	CASSFLGPDNEQFF	TGTGCCAGCAGCTTTCTCGGTCCCGACAATGAGCAGTTCTTC
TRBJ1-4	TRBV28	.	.	CASSFSGRGSNEKLFF	TGTGCCAGCAGTTTTTCAGGGAGAGGATCTAATGAAAAACTGTTTTTT